Presented here are 21 T cell receptor beta chains from one specimen sequenced in a study of vaccination and CD4 T cells after COVID-19. The treatment denotes: approximately 9-day PBMC culture with coronavirus spike peptide pools or control peptides (ViraFEST assay). Antigens of these TCRs are unknown. At the Johns Hopkins FTIC core, DNA taken from cultured CD4+ T cells was sequenced by way of the Oncomine TCR Beta short-read assay. MiXCR, run by TCRdb on the PCR reads, gives a single entry per CDR3 protein. Seen here are about 10,000 distinct CDR3 sequences, 65% to 75% observed once, and the top ten hold around 10%. Input material: CD4+ T cells from blood, cultured in vitro. The source of these receptors is a human donor who had recovered from COVID-19.

The rearrangement joins TRBV19 to TRBJ2-4; D not resolved. Trimming cost V 7 bases and J 4 bases, with 20 bases left between them. There are 16 residues in the CDR3. CDR1 LNHDA and CDR2 SQIVND come from the germline V gene (reference sequence). The CDR3 reads CASNSLETPTKNIQYF. In DNA form, the CDR3 reads TGTGCCAGTAACTCCCTGGAGACACCTACAAAAAACATTCAGTACTTC.

The rearrangement uses TRBV7-2 and TRBJ2-5, with 7 bases aligning to TRBD1. This CDR3 spans 15 amino acids. V was clipped by 3 bases and J by 5 bases; unmatched bases: 9. Germline V gene lookup returns CDR1 SGHTA and CDR2 FQGNSA. CDR3 coding DNA: TGTGCCAGCAGCTTGCTAGGGGGCTCTATGGAGACCCAGTACTTC. Encoded protein: CASSLLGGSMETQYF.

The rearrangement links TRBV7-2 to TRBJ2-1, with 10 bases identical to TRBD2. V lost 8 bases, J lost 9 bases, and 13 bases stayed unmatched. Germline CDR1 is SGHTA and CDR2 is FQGNSA. The CDR3 has 15 amino acids. CDR3 bases: TGTGCCAGCCAGGGGGAAGCGGGGGGGCATCGTGAGCAGTTCTTC. Its protein product is CASQGEAGGHREQFF. The full variable domain, rest sourced from reference TRBV7-2 and TRBJ2-1, is GAGVSQSPSNKVTEKGKDVELRCDPISGHTALYWYRQSLGQGLEFLIYFQGNSAPDKSGLPSDRFSAERTGGSVSTLTIQRTQQEDSAVYLCASQGEAGGHREQFFGPGTRLTVL.

V usage is TRBV7-9 and J usage is TRBJ1-2, with 7 bases identical to TRBD1. Germline V gene data show CDR1 as SEHNR and CDR2 as FQNEAQ (reference sequence). V dropped 6 bases and J dropped 11; count of bases not matched to a gene: 15. The CDR3 contains 14 residues. This chain's CDR3 is CASSPEGAIGTYTF. CDR3 nucleotides: TGTGCCAGCAGTCCCGAGGGGGCGATAGGCACGTACACCTTC.

Points on this clonotype: This likely comes from a read error, as the CDR3 has no conserved phenylalanine or tryptophan at its end. The V and J genes are TRBV2 and TRBJ2-5; 7 bases map to TRBD1. CDR1 and CDR2 (germline): SNHLY, FYNNEI. Losses at the gene ends were 8 bases for V and 4 bases for J; bases not matched to a gene: 7. There are 13 residues in the CDR3. CDR3 in DNA: TGTGCCAGCCGACAGGGAGTTAGAGAGACCCAGTACCTC. Residues: CASRQGVRETQYL.

The J gene is TRBJ2-2, the V gene TRBV6-1; maybe TRBD1 (7 bases). Deletions cut 2 bases from V and 7 bases from J, with 11 bases between. Germline V gives CDR1 MNHNS, CDR2 SASEGT. The CDR3 has 14 amino acids. The chain's CDR3 is CASSEYRGGGELFF. The CDR3 region has the DNA TGTGCCAGCAGTGAATACAGGGGAGGCGGGGAGCTGTTTTTT.

The chain carries TRBV7-9 and TRBJ1-5; TRBD1 aligns across 7 bases. V dropped 5 bases and J dropped 4; count of bases not matched to a gene: 8. The V gene's germline CDR1 is SEHNR and CDR2 FQNEAQ (reference sequence). This CDR3 is 15 amino acids long. In DNA, the CDR3 is TGTGCCAGCAGCCCTTGGGACAGTCCGAATCAGCCCCAGCATTTT. Translation gives CASSPWDSPNQPQHF. Full variable domain (rest looked up from reference TRBV7-9 and TRBJ1-5): DTGVSQNPRHKITKRGQNVTFRCDPISEHNRLYWYRQTLGQGPEFLTYFQNEAQLEKSRLLSDRFSAERPKGSFSTLEIQRTEQGDSAMYLCASSPWDSPNQPQHFGDGTRLSIL.

V usage is TRBV6-1 and J usage is TRBJ1-2; 8 nucleotides agree with TRBD1. The junction had 19 bases not matched to a gene; V was cut back by 7 bases and J by 9 bases. Looked up from germline, CDR1 is MNHNS and CDR2 is SASEGT. The CDR3 covers 16 residues. CDR3 region: CASTSNSGDRLASYTF. Written as DNA, the CDR3 is TGTGCCAGCACATCAAATTCCGGGGACAGGCTTGCGAGCTACACCTTC.

This clonotype is medium-sized by share. This chain uses TRBV24-1 with TRBJ1-2, with D tentatively TRBD1 (5 bases). This CDR3 comprises 13 residues. Trimming stripped 6 bases from V and 6 bases from J, with 13 bases between. Germline V gene data show CDR1 as KGHDR and CDR2 as SFDVKD. CDR3 nucleotide sequence: TGTGCCACCAGTCAAAGGGGTTCGCATGGCTACACCTTC. It is translated as CATSQRGSHGYTF.

This sequence joins TRBV2 and TRBJ2-2, with TRBD2 matching over 11 bases. V dropped 6 bases and J dropped 5; count of bases not matched to a gene: 8. Per the germline V gene, CDR1 is SNHLY and CDR2 is FYNNEI. The CDR3 totals 16 residues. CDR3 bases: TGTGCCAGCAGGGGGATAACTAGCGGGAGAACCGGGGAGCTGTTTTTT. This sequence encodes CASRGITSGRTGELFF.

V gene TRBV6-2 or TRBV6-3 combines with J gene TRBJ2-7; D call uncertain. Trimming left V 1 base short and J 5 bases short, with 6 bases between. Germline V CDR1 and CDR2: MNHEY, SVGEGT. There are 12 residues in the CDR3. The CDR3 sequence is CASSYLNDEQYF. CDR3 coding DNA: TGTGCCAGCAGTTACTTGAACGACGAGCAGTACTTC.

The table lists this clonotype with a few counts. This sequence joins TRBV10-3 and TRBJ1-2; the match to TRBD1 covers 7 bases. There are 12 residues in the CDR3. V dropped 8 bases and J dropped 7; count of bases not matched to a gene: 7. CDR1 ENHRY and CDR2 SYGVKD come from the germline V gene. The CDR3 loop reads CAIQRGGVGYTF. For the CDR3, the DNA is TGTGCCATCCAGCGAGGGGGCGTTGGCTACACCTTC.

The chain employs TRBV28 and TRBJ1-5; no clear D. V lost 6 bases, J lost 4 bases, and 22 bases lay in between. Per the germline V gene, CDR1 is MDHEN and CDR2 is SYDVKM. CDR3 length equals 17 residues. In DNA form, the CDR3 reads TGTGCCAGCAGCAGGCTCCCCCGGGAGCAGTGGAATCAGCCCCAGCATTTT. Translated: CASSRLPREQWNQPQHF.

Details on this clonotype: Mismatch with germline at one junction end may stem from a read error. The chain recombines TRBV27 with TRBJ2-2; D tentatively fits TRBD1 or TRBD2 (5 bases each). Germline values: CDR1 MNHEY, CDR2 SMNVEV (reference sequence). CDR3 length: 15 residues. The CDR3 coding sequence is TGTGCAAGCAGACTCCGGGACGGGAACACCGGGGAGCTGTTTTTT. Translation gives CASRLRDGNTGELFF.

Concerning this clonotype: One end of the junction varies from germline; a read error may be responsible. The chain couples TRBV7-9 to TRBJ1-2; D possibly corresponds to TRBD1 (5 bases). The length of the CDR3 is 15 residues. Germline values: CDR1 SEHNR, CDR2 FQNEAQ (reference sequence). The CDR3 sequence: CTSSPSGRGSYGYTF. In nucleotides, the CDR3 is TGTACCAGCAGCCCCAGTGGTCGGGGCAGCTATGGCTACACCTTC.

This clonotype was observed a single time. The chain links TRBV7-9 to TRBJ1-1, with TRBD1 as a possible D gene (6 bases). Trimming shortened V by 1 base and J by 4 bases, and 16 bases separated the two germline ends. The germline V gene has CDR1 SEHNR and CDR2 FQNEAQ (reference sequence). CDR3 length equals 16 residues. CDR3 coding DNA: TGTGCCAGCAGCTTAGGGATAGGGGGGTCGGTCACTGAAGCTTTCTTT. The encoded protein is CASSLGIGGSVTEAFF.

This clonotype turned up a few times. The V gene is TRBV30, the J gene TRBJ2-3; TRBD1 or TRBD2 may be the D gene (6 bases each). Germline CDR1 and CDR2: GTSNPN and SVGIG (reference sequence). With 3 bases removed from V and 2 bases from J, the gap between germline ends came to 12 bases. The CDR3 spans 14 residues. The CDR3 is CAWSLGGNTDTQYF. The CDR3 DNA follows: TGTGCCTGGAGCCTAGGGGGGAACACAGATACGCAGTATTTT.

The rearrangement links TRBV6-5 to TRBJ2-5; D remains ambiguous. CDR3 length: 12 amino acids. The germline V and J ends were trimmed by 2 bases and 4 bases, with 5 bases remaining between them. Germline loops: CDR1 MNHEY, CDR2 SVGAGI. The CDR3 is CASSYHSETQYF. DNA of the CDR3: TGTGCCAGCAGTTACCATTCAGAGACCCAGTACTTC.

This chain connects TRBV19 to TRBJ2-5; TRBD2 agrees at 14 bases. Germline trimming cut 6 bases from V and 4 bases from J; bases unmatched to any gene: 4. The CDR3 has 15 amino acids. Germline assignment: CDR1 LNHDA and CDR2 SQIVND (reference sequence). DNA of the CDR3: TGTGCCAGTAGGACTAGCGGGGGGGCCCGAGAGACCCAGTACTTC. Protein: CASRTSGGARETQYF.

The chain joins TRBV10-3 to TRBJ2-5; 8 bases align to TRBD2. V trimming: 0 bases; J trimming: 5 bases; junction bases outside the gene matches: 5. The CDR3 contains 15 residues. Germline CDR1 is ENHRY and CDR2 is SYGVKD. The CDR3 DNA sequence: TGTGCCATCAGTGAGTCGACGGCGGGGGGTGAGACCCAGTACTTC. This codes for CAISESTAGGETQYF.

This rearrangement joins TRBV10-3 to TRBJ1-6; 9 nucleotides align to TRBD1. Germline CDR1 ENHRY, CDR2 SYGVKD. V gave up 6 bases and J gave up 4 bases; unmatched junction bases: 4. CDR3 length equals 15 residues. The CDR3: CAISRDRDYNSPLHF. Written as DNA, the CDR3 is TGTGCCATCAGCCGGGACAGGGATTATAATTCACCCCTCCACTTT.